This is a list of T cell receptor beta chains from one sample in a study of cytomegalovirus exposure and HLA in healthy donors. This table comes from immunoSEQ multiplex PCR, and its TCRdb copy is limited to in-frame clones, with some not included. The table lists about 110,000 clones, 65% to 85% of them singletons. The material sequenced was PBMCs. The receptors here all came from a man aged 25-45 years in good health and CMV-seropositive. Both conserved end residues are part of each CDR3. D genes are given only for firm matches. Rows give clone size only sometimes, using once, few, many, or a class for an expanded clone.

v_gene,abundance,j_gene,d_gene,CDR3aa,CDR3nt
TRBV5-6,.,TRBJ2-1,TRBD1,CASSLVTGGYNEQFF,TGTGCCAGCAGCTTGGTGACAGGGGGTTACAATGAGCAGTTCTTC
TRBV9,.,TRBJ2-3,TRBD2,CASSVETGGDTDTQYF,TGTGCCAGCAGCGTAGAAACGGGGGGAGACACAGATACGCAGTATTTT
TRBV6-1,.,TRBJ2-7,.,CASSMTGSYEQYF,TGTGCCAGCAGTATGACAGGATCCTACGAGCAGTACTTC
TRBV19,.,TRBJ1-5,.,CASNRQRDQPQHF,TGTGCCAGTAATCGGCAGCGAGATCAGCCCCAGCATTTT
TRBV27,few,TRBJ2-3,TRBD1,CASSLVWGQKYTQYF,TGTGCCAGCAGTTTAGTTTGGGGACAGAAATATACGCAGTATTTT
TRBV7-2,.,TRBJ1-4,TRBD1,CASSLTGSEKLFF,TGTGCCAGCAGCTTGACAGGGAGTGAAAAACTGTTTTTT
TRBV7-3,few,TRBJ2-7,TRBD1,CASRGQATSYEQYF,TGTGCCAGCAGGGGACAGGCGACCTCCTACGAGCAGTACTTC
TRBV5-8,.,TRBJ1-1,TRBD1,CASSGRTGWSTEAFF,TGTGCCAGCAGCGGAAGGACAGGCTGGAGCACTGAAGCTTTCTTT
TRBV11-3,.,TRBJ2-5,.,CASSFTLTGGTQYF,TGTGCCAGCAGCTTTACCCTAACCGGCGGGACCCAGTACTTC
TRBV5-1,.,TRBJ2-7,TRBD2,CASSLGQAGGEQYF,TGCGCCAGCAGCTTGGGGCAAGCGGGGGGTGAGCAGTACTTC
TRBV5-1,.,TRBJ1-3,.,CASSLGGPGNTIYF,TGCGCCAGCAGCTTGGGGGGCCCTGGAAACACCATATATTTT
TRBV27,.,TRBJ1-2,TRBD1,CASSPLPGQGYGYTF,TGTGCCAGCAGTCCGCTACCGGGACAGGGCTATGGCTACACCTTC
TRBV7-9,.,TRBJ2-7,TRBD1,CASSSRQGVIGEQYF,TGTGCCAGCAGCTCCCGACAGGGGGTGATCGGCGAGCAGTACTTC
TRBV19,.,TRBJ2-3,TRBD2,CASSRYSSGGAPTTDTQYF,TGTGCCAGTAGTAGATATTCTAGCGGGGGGGCACCAACCACAGATACGCAGTATTTT
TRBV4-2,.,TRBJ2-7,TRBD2,CASKLLAGGPGEQYF,TGTGCCAGCAAGTTACTAGCGGGGGGTCCGGGCGAGCAGTACTTC
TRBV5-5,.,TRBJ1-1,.,CASTAGWGVMNTEAFF,TGTGCCAGCACCGCAGGGTGGGGTGTAATGAACACTGAAGCTTTCTTT